This entry features one T cell receptor beta chain sequence. This sample is drawn from a study of T cell changes during pregnancy in multiple sclerosis. Sequencing was performed with immunoSEQ multiplex PCR; in TCRdb, only in-frame clones are kept and a portion is missing. The profile covers approximately 70,000 clones, with 89% appearing a single time and roughly 1% taken by the ten largest. The ends lost 2 bases at V and 6 bases at J; junction bases unmatched: 9. Per germline, CDR1 SGHRS and CDR2 YFSETQ. The CDR3 consists of 16 residues. This sequence originates from a female donor in good health, enrolled as a control in a pregnancy study. The rearrangement uses TRBV5-1 and TRBJ2-3; 10 bases map to TRBD1. The sequencing here drew on peripheral blood, taken in the first trimester of pregnancy. The CDR3 sequence is CASSLGRQGALDTQYF. CDR3 nucleotides: TGCGCCAGCAGCTTAGGTAGACAGGGGGCGTTGGATACGCAGTATTTT.